The T cell receptor beta chain under discussion was sequenced for a study of T cell changes during pregnancy in multiple sclerosis. Some clones are missing from TCRdb's copy, which holds only in-frame ones; the method was immunoSEQ multiplex PCR. The repertoire consists of tens of thousands of clones, with about 92% occurring once and the leading ten covering roughly 2.5%. The clonotype comes from a female donor with multiple sclerosis, enrolled in a pregnancy study. The sequenced sample was peripheral blood, obtained in the second trimester of pregnancy.

The CDR3: CASRLNAADSSTIYF. CDR3 nucleotide sequence: TGTGCCAGCAGGTTAAATGCGGCCGACAGTTCCACCATATATTTT. The J gene is TRBJ1-3, the V gene TRBV7-9; a possible D gene is TRBD1 (5 bases). V gave up 6 bases and J gave up 9 bases, with 21 bases separating them. The CDR3 sequence is 15 residues long. Germline V gene lookup returns CDR1 SEHNR and CDR2 FQNEAQ (reference sequence). Looking up the rest from reference TRBV7-9 and TRBJ1-3 gives the full variable domain: DTGVSQNPRHKITKRGQNVTFRCDPISEHNRLYWYRQTLGQGPEFLTYFQNEAQLEKSRLLSDRFSAERPKGSFSTLEIQRTEQGDSAMYLCASRLNAADSSTIYFGEGSWLTVV.